Presented here are 25 T cell receptor beta chains from one specimen sequenced in a study of OX40 agonist ivuxolimab in advanced cancers. Data came from immunoSEQ multiplex PCR; TCRdb stores just in-frame clones and leaves some out. The sample has 40,000 to 45,000 clones, 86% seen once. This material consisted of CD4+ or CD8+ T cells sorted from blood, taken in a trial of the OX40 agonist ivuxolimab. These receptors came from an adult with an advanced solid tumor such as melanoma, head and neck, liver or kidney cancer.

The V gene is TRBV7-3, the J gene TRBJ1-3, with 10 bases aligning to TRBD1. The CDR3 totals 20 residues. The V gene end was trimmed by 5 bases and the J gene end by 2 bases; junction bases not matched to a gene: 18. The germline V gene encodes CDR1 SGHTA and CDR2 FQGTGA. The CDR3 loop is CASSPHRDRGPSEAGNTIYF. CDR3 coding DNA: TGTGCCAGCAGCCCCCACCGGGACAGGGGCCCCTCTGAGGCTGGAAACACCATATATTTT.

The genes are TRBV10-1 and TRBJ2-2; possibly TRBD1 for D (5 bases). V shed 6 bases and J shed 4 bases, with 15 bases lying between them. This CDR3 is built from 15 residues. Germline loops: CDR1 WNHNN, CDR2 SYGVQD (reference sequence). CDR3 nucleotides: TGCGCCAGCAGCCCAGACAGAAACTCCACCGGGGAGCTGTTTTTT. It specifies CASSPDRNSTGELFF.

V is TRBV5-1 and J is TRBJ2-1; no firm D call. Germline loops: CDR1 SGHRS, CDR2 YFSETQ. The CDR3 runs 14 residues. Trimming pared 4 bases from V and 8 bases from J, leaving 16 bases between. CDR3: CASSHGRVEDEQFF. CDR3 bases: TGCGCCAGCAGCCATGGACGGGTTGAGGATGAGCAGTTCTTC.

The chain joins TRBV19 to TRBJ2-5; D is unclear. The CDR3 extends over 14 amino acids. Germline CDR1 reads LNHDA; CDR2 reads SQIVND (reference sequence). Deletions cut 3 bases from V and 10 bases from J, with 18 bases between. In nucleotides, the CDR3 is TGTGCCAGTAGTATGGGCCGTATGGCTCGAGACCAGTACTTC. Amino acids: CASSMGRMARDQYF.

CDR3 sequence reads: CASSPQTGNYGYTF. The CDR3 DNA is TGTGCCAGCAGCCCCCAGACAGGGAACTATGGCTACACCTTC. The chain is built from TRBV7-2 and TRBJ1-2, with 7 bases fitting TRBD1. This CDR3 comprises 14 residues. Germline CDR1 SGHTA, CDR2 FQGNSA. V lost 5 bases and J lost 2; bases outside the gene matches: 5.

This chain connects TRBV5-4 to TRBJ2-1; 9 nucleotides align to TRBD2. Trimming at V came to 0 bases and at J to 4 bases, leaving 2 bases not matched to a gene. The CDR3 is made up of 15 amino acids. Per the germline V gene, CDR1 is SGHNT and CDR2 is YYREEE (reference sequence). The CDR3 region is CASSLGSGGYNEQFF. The CDR3 coding sequence is TGTGCCAGCAGCTTGGGTAGCGGGGGATACAATGAGCAGTTCTTC.

The chain has TRBV6-1 and TRBJ2-3, with 7 positions matching TRBD1. The V gene end was trimmed by 10 bases and the J gene end by 3 bases; junction bases not matched to a gene: 10. The CDR3 has 14 amino acids. CDR1 MNHNS and CDR2 SASEGT come from the germline V gene. The CDR3 DNA is TGTGCCAACTCCCGGGACAGTAGTACAGATACGCAGTATTTT. This translates into CANSRDSSTDTQYF.

The rearrangement joins TRBV4-3 to TRBJ1-3; D is ambiguous. Trimming stripped 0 bases from V and 0 bases from J, with 3 bases between. The CDR3 is made up of 14 amino acids. Germline-derived CDR1 and CDR2 are LGHNA and YSLEER. For the CDR3, the DNA is TGCGCCAGCAGCCAAGAGGTCTCTGGAAACACCATATATTTT. Translated: CASSQEVSGNTIYF.

The genes are TRBV2 and TRBJ2-1, with 7 bases identical to TRBD2. Germline V CDR1 and CDR2: SNHLY, FYNNEI. The CDR3 runs 15 residues. J lost 9 bases, V lost 6 bases, and 14 bases had no gene match. The CDR3 region has the DNA TGTGCCAGCAGAGCACATAGCGGGCCCACTGGTGAGCAGTTCTTC. This translates into CASRAHSGPTGEQFF.

The chain joins TRBV19 to TRBJ1-5; D gene unclear. Trimming took off 6 bases at V and 4 bases at J, with 7 bases between the two ends. In germline, CDR1 is LNHDA, CDR2 SQIVND (reference sequence). The CDR3 has 12 residues. The CDR3 is CASRKGNQPQHF. The DNA of the CDR3 is TGTGCCAGTAGAAAGGGAAATCAGCCCCAGCATTTT. Variable domain in full (rest from reference TRBV19 and TRBJ1-5): DGGITQSPKYLFRKEGQNVTLSCEQNLNHDAMYWYRQDPGQGLRLIYYSQIVNDFQKGDIAEGYSVSREKKESFPLTVTSAQKNPTAFYLCASRKGNQPQHFGDGTRLSIL.

The rearrangement links TRBV6-1 to TRBJ1-1; D perhaps matches TRBD1 (5 bases). V was cut by 9 bases and J by 1 base, with 15 bases left in between. The CDR3 covers 14 residues. In germline, CDR1 is MNHNS, CDR2 SASEGT. The CDR3 DNA reads as TGTGCCAGTCTTGCCGGGACGGCGAACACTGAAGCTTTCTTT. It translates to CASLAGTANTEAFF.

The V and J genes are TRBV13 and TRBJ1-6; D not certain. Germline V lookup: CDR1 PRHDT, CDR2 FYEKMQ (reference sequence). The V gene lost 5 bases and the J gene lost 7 bases, with 15 bases spanning the gap. CDR3 length equals 15 residues. CDR3 in DNA: TGTGCCAGCAGCGAATACCAGGTACGGAATTCACCCCTCCACTTT. Amino acids: CASSEYQVRNSPLHF.

In the case of this clone: Other DNA sequences from this sample encode an identical CDR3 as well. This CDR3 is CASSLDWGGTEAFF. The CDR3 coding sequence is TGCGCCAGCAGCTTGGACTGGGGGGGAACTGAAGCTTTCTTT. The chain recombines TRBV5-1 with TRBJ1-1; a possible D gene is TRBD1 (5 bases). V lost 0 bases and J lost 5, with 11 bases in between. The CDR3 loop spans 14 amino acids. The germline gives CDR1 SGHRS, CDR2 YFSETQ.

The rearrangement uses TRBV28 and TRBJ2-7; TRBD1 matches at 9 bases. Germline values: CDR1 MDHEN, CDR2 SYDVKM. Trimming cost V 5 bases and J 2 bases; bases outside gene matches: 7. The CDR3 runs to 15 residues. This CDR3 reads CASSLPGQGTYEQYF. CDR3 in DNA: TGTGCCAGCAGTCTCCCGGGACAGGGAACCTACGAGCAGTACTTC.

The chain employs TRBV6-1 and TRBJ1-1; the D is unclear. Deletions cut 5 bases from V and 5 bases from J, with 9 bases between. The CDR3 consists of 12 residues. Germline CDR1 and CDR2: MNHNS and SASEGT. This CDR3 is CASSLGRTEAFF. CDR3 coding DNA: TGTGCCAGCAGTCTAGGCCGAACTGAAGCTTTCTTT.

The V gene is TRBV5-1, the J gene TRBJ2-2, with TRBD2 as a possible D gene (6 bases). There are 15 residues in the CDR3. With 0 bases removed from V and 4 bases from J, the gap between germline ends came to 10 bases. The V gene's germline CDR1 is SGHRS and CDR2 YFSETQ. In DNA, the CDR3 is TGCGCCAGCAGCTTGGCTGGGCGGGGCACCGGGGAGCTGTTTTTT. Its translation: CASSLAGRGTGELFF.

This chain connects TRBV5-1 to TRBJ2-5; tentative D call: TRBD2 (6 bases). CDR1 SGHRS and CDR2 YFSETQ come from the germline V gene. With 2 bases removed from V and 3 bases from J, the gap between germline ends came to 20 bases. The CDR3 extends over 17 amino acids. CDR3 region: CASSFGGTGTLEETQYF. CDR3 bases: TGCGCCAGCAGCTTCGGAGGGACGGGGACGTTGGAAGAGACCCAGTACTTC.

The chain joins TRBV5-5 to TRBJ2-4, with D tentatively TRBD1 (6 bases). This CDR3 is 13 amino acids long. Trimming took off 4 bases at V and 6 bases at J, with 11 bases between the two ends. Germline-derived CDR1 and CDR2 are SGHKS and YYEKEE (reference sequence). The CDR3 sequence is CASSQDSANIQYF. CDR3 bases: TGTGCCAGCAGCCAGGACAGCGCAAACATTCAGTACTTC.

The rearrangement links TRBV2 to TRBJ2-6; tentatively, D is TRBD2 (6 bases). The V end lost 11 bases, the J end lost 0 bases, and 11 bases lay between the germline ends. Germline V lookup: CDR1 SNHLY, CDR2 FYNNEI. The CDR3 is 14 residues long. The DNA of the CDR3 is TGTGCCGGCGGGAAGGGCTCTGGGGCCAACGTCCTGACTTTC. Translation: CAGGKGSGANVLTF.

The rearrangement joins TRBV7-9 to TRBJ1-1, with D possibly matching TRBD1 (5 bases). Trimming left V 7 bases short and J 6 bases short, with 15 bases between. Per germline, CDR1 SEHNR and CDR2 FQNEAQ (reference sequence). The CDR3 totals 13 residues. The CDR3 DNA reads as TGTGCCAGCATCCCCGAGGGGCGGGCTGAAGCTTTCTTT. Translated, it gives CASIPEGRAEAFF.

The sample holds a few counts of this clone. The rearrangement uses TRBV7-9 and TRBJ1-3; unclear D gene. V was cut by 1 base and J by 0 bases, with 19 bases left in between. The CDR3 extends over 19 amino acids. The V gene's germline CDR1 is SEHNR and CDR2 FQNEAQ (reference sequence). CDR3: CASSLVVSMTYPSGNTIYF. The DNA for the CDR3 is TGTGCCAGCAGCTTAGTAGTCTCGATGACTTACCCCTCTGGAAACACCATATATTTT.

V gene TRBV7-2 combines with J gene TRBJ1-5; D gene unclear. The CDR3 spans 13 residues. Germline CDR1 and CDR2: SGHTA and FQGNSA. Deletions cut 3 bases from V and 4 bases from J, with 7 bases between. In DNA, the CDR3 is TGTGCCAGCAGCTTTGGTCAGAATCAGCCCCAGCATTTT. This translates into CASSFGQNQPQHF.

The chain carries TRBV2 and TRBJ2-7; tentative D call: TRBD1 (6 bases). The CDR3 is made up of 11 amino acids. Trimming took 6 bases from V and 11 from J, leaving 14 bases between them. The germline V gene encodes CDR1 SNHLY and CDR2 FYNNEI. The CDR3 sequence: CASREDSRKYF. The CDR3 DNA reads as TGTGCCAGCAGGGAGGACAGTCGGAAGTACTTC.

The chain couples TRBV5-1 to TRBJ1-5; TRBD1 is a possible D gene (5 bases). This CDR3 spans 15 amino acids. V lost 3 bases and J lost 5, with 15 bases in between. Per the germline V gene, CDR1 is SGHRS and CDR2 is YFSETQ. This chain's CDR3 is CASSSSGTEDQPQHF. In DNA form, the CDR3 reads TGCGCCAGCAGCTCTTCCGGGACGGAGGATCAGCCCCAGCATTTT.

The chain recombines TRBV13 with TRBJ2-7; TRBD2 is a possible D gene (6 bases). CDR1 and CDR2 from the germline V gene are PRHDT and FYEKMQ (reference sequence). The CDR3 contains 12 residues. Trimming took 4 bases from V and 9 from J, leaving 13 bases between them. CDR3 DNA sequence: TGTGCCAGCAGCTCTCGACTAGAGGCGCAGTACTTC. It codes for CASSSRLEAQYF.